This T cell receptor (beta chain) was captured by sequencing in a study of blood T cell repertoires in COVID-19. A word on this clone: Other DNA sequences in this sample translate to the same CDR3.

Trimming left V 3 bases short and J 0 bases short, with 11 bases between. CDR1 and CDR2 from the germline V gene are GTSNPN and SVGIG (reference sequence). The CDR3 spans 14 residues. Profiling relied on immunoSEQ multiplex PCR, and the TCRdb table lists in-frame clones only, not all of them. The sample has about 89,000 clones; about four fifths are singletons. J is TRBJ1-1 and V is TRBV30; D not certain. Source material: peripheral blood. This clonotype was sampled from a man in his 70s with COVID-19, enrolled during active disease. CDR3 region: CAWSPGVMNTEAFF. The CDR3 DNA follows: TGTGCCTGGAGCCCGGGAGTAATGAACACTGAAGCTTTCTTT.